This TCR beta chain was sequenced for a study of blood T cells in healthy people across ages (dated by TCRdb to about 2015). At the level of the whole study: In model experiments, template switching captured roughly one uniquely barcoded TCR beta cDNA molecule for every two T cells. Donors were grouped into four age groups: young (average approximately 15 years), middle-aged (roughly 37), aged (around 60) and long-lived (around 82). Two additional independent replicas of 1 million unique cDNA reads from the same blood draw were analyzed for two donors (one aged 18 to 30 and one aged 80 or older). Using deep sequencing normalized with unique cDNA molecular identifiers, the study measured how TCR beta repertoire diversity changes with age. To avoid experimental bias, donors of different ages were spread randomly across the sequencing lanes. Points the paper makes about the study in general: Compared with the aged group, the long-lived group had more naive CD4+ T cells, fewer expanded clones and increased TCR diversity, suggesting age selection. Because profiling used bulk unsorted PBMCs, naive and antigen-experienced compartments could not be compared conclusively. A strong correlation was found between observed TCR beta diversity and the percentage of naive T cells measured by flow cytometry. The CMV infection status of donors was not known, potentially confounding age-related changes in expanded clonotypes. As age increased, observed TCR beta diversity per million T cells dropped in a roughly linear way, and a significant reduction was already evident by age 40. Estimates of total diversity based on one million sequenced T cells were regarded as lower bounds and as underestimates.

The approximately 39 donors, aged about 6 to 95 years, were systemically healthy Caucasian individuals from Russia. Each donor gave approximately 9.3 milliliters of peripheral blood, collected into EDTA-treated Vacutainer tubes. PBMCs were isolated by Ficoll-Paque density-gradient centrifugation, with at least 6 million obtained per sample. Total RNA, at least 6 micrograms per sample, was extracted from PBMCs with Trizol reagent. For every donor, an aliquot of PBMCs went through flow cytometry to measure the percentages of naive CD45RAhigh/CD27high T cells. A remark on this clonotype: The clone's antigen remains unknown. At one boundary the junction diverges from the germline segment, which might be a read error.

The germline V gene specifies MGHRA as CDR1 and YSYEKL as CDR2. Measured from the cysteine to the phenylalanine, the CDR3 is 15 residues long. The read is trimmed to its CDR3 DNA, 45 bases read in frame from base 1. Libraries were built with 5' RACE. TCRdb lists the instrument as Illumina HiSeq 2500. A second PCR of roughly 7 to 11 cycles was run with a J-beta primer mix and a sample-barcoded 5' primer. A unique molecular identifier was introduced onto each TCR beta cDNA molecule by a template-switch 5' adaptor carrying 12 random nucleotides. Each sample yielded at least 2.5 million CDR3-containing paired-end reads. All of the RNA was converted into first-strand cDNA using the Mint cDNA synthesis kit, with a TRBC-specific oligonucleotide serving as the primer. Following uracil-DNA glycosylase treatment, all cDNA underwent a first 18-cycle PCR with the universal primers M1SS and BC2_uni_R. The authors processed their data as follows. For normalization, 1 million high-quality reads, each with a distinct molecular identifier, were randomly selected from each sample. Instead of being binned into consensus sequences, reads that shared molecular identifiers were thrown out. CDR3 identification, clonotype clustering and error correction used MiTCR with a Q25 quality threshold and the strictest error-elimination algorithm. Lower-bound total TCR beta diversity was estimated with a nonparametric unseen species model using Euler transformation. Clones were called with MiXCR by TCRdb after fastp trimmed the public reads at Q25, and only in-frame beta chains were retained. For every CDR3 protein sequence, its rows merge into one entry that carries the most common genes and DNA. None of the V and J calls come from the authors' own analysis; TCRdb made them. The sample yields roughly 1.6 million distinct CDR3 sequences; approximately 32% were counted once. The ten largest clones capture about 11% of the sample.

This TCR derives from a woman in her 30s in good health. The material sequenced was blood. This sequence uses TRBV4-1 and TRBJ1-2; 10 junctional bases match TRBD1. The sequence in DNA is TGCGCCGGCAGTCAAGGGACAGGGGCCTGGTATGGCTACACCTTC. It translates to CAGSQGTGAWYGYTF.